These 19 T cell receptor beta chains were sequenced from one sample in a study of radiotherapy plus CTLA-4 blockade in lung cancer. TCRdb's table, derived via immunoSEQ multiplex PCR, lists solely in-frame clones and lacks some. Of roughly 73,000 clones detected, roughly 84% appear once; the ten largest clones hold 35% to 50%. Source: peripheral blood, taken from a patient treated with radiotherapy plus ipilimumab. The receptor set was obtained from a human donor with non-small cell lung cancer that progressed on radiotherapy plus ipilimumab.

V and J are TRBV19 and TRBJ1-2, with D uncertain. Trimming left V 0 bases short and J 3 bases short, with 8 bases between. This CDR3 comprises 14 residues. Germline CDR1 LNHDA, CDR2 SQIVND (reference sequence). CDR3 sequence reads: CASSIDIQDYGYTF. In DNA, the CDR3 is TGTGCCAGTAGTATAGATATTCAGGACTATGGCTACACCTTC.

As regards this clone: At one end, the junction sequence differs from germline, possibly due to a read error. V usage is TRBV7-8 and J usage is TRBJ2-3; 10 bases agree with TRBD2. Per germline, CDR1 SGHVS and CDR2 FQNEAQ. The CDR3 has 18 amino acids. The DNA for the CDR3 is TGTGCCAGCAGCTTTGTAGGACTAGCGGATCAGGGCACATATACGCAGTATTTT. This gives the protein CASSFVGLADQGTYTQYF. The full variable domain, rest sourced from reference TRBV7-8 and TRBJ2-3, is GAGVSQSPRYKVAKRGQDVALRCDPISGHVSLFWYQQALGQGPEFLTYFQNEAQLDKSGLPSDRFFAERPEGSVSTLKIQRTQQEDSAVYLCASSFVGLADQGTYTQYFGPGTRLTVL.

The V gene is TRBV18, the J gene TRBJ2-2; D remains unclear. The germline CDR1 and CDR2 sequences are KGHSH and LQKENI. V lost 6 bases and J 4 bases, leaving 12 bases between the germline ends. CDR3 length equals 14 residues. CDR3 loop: CASSPKTPTGELFF. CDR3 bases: TGTGCCAGCTCCCCAAAGACTCCCACCGGGGAGCTGTTTTTT.

DNA for the CDR3: TGTGCCAGCAGTTTCCCGACCGGGACAGGGGGATTCAATGAGCAGTTCTTC. Protein sequence: CASSFPTGTGGFNEQFF. The chain couples TRBV27 to TRBJ2-1; 11 bases line up with TRBD1. Germline V gene lookup returns CDR1 MNHEY and CDR2 SMNVEV (reference sequence). J gave up 6 bases and V 3 bases, and 10 bases lay outside the gene matches. The CDR3 covers 17 residues.

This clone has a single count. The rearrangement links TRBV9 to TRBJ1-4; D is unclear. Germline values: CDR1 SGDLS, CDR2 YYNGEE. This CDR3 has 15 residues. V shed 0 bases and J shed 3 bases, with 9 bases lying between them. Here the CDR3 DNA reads TGTGCCAGCAGCGTAGGATTGGAAGCTAATGAAAAACTGTTTTTT. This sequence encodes CASSVGLEANEKLFF. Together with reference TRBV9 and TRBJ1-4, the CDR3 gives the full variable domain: DSGVTQTPKHLITATGQRVTLRCSPRSGDLSVYWYQQSLDQGLQFLIQYYNGEERAKGNILERFSAQQFPDLHSELNLSSLELGDSALYFCASSVGLEANEKLFFGSGTQLSVL.

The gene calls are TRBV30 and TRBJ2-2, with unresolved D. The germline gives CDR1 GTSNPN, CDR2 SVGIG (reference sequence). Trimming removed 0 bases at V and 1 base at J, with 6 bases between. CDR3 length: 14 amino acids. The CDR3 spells CAWSVLGNTGELFF. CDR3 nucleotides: TGTGCCTGGAGTGTACTCGGGAACACCGGGGAGCTGTTTTTT.

In DNA, the CDR3 is TGCGCCAGCAGCCAAGAATGGGGGGAGCCCCAGCATTTT. Protein: CASSQEWGEPQHF. The J gene is TRBJ1-5, the V gene TRBV4-1, with D tentatively TRBD1 (5 bases). Germline lookup yields CDR1 MGHRA and CDR2 YSYEKL. This CDR3 contains 13 residues. The V end lost 0 bases, the J end lost 8 bases, and 8 bases lay between the germline ends.

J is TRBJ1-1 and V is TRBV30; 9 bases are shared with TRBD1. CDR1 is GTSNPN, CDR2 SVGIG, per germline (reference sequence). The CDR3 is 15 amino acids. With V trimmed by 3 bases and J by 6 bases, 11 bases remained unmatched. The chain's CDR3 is CAWRTGQGSYAEAFF. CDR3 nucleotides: TGTGCCTGGAGGACGGGACAGGGATCTTACGCTGAAGCTTTCTTT.

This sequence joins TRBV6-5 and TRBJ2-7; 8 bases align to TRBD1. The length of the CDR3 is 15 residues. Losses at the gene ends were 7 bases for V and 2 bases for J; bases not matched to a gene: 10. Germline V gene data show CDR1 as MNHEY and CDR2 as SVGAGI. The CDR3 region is CASTPRGDRTYEQYF. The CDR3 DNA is TGTGCCAGCACCCCGAGGGGGGACAGGACCTACGAGCAGTACTTC.

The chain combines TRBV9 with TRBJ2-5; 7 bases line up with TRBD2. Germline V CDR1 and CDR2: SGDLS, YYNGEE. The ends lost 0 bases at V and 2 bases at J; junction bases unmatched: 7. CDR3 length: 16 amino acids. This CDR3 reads CASSVGTGGLQETQYF. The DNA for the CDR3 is TGTGCCAGCAGCGTAGGTACGGGAGGCCTACAAGAGACCCAGTACTTC.

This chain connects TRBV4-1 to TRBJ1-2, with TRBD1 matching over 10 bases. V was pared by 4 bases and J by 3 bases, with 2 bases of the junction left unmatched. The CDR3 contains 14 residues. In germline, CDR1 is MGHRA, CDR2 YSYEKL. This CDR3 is CASSLTGGDYGYTF. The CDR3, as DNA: TGCGCCAGCAGCCTGACAGGGGGCGACTATGGCTACACCTTC.

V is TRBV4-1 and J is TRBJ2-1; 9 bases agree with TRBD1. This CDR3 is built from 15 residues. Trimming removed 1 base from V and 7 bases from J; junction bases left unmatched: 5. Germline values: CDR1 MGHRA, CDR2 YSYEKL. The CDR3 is CASSQAGTGSNEQFF. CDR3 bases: TGCGCCAGCAGCCAAGCGGGGACAGGGTCGAATGAGCAGTTCTTC.

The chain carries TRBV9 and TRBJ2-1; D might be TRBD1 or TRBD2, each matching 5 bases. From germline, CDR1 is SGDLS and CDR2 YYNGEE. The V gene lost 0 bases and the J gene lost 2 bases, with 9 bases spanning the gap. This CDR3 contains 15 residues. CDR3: CASSVAGTTYNEQFF. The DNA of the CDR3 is TGTGCCAGCAGCGTAGCCGGGACGACCTACAATGAGCAGTTCTTC.

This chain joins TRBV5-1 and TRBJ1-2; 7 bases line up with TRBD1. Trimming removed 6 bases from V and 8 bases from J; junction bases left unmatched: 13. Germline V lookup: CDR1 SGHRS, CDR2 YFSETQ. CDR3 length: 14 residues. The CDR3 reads CASTGTVGLGGYTF. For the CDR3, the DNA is TGCGCCAGCACGGGGACAGTCGGACTAGGGGGCTACACCTTC.

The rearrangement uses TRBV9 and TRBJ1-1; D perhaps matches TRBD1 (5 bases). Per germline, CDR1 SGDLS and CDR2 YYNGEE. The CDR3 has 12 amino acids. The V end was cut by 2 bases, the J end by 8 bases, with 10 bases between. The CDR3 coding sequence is TGTGCCAGCAGCGTCGGGACTTCCGAAGCTTTCTTT. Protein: CASSVGTSEAFF.

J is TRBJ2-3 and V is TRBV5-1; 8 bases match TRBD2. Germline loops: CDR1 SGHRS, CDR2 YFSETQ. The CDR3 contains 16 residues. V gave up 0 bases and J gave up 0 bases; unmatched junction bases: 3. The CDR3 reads CASSLDTSGSTDTQYF. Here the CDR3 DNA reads TGCGCCAGCAGCTTGGACACTAGCGGAAGCACAGATACGCAGTATTTT.

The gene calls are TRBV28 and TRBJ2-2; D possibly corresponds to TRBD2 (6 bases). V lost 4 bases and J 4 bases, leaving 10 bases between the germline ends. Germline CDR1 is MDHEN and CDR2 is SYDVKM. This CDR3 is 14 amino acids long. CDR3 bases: TGTGCCAGCAGTTGGGGACTGCCCACCGGGGAGCTGTTTTTT. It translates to CASSWGLPTGELFF.

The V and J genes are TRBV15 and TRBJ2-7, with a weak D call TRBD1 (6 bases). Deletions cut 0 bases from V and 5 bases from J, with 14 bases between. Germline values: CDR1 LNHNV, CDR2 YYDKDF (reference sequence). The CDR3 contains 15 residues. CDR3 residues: CATSREIGTLDEQYV. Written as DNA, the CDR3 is TGTGCCACCAGCAGAGAAATCGGGACATTGGACGAGCAGTACGTC.

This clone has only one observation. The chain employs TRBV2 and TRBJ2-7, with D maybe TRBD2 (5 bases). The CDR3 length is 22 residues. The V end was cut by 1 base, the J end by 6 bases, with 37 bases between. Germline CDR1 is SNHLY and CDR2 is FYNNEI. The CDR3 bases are TGTGCCAGCAGTGAAGAGGTCCGGGCTAAAGAGACTAAGCTCCTACCGCTTGGCGAGCAGTACGTC. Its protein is CASSEEVRAKETKLLPLGEQYV.